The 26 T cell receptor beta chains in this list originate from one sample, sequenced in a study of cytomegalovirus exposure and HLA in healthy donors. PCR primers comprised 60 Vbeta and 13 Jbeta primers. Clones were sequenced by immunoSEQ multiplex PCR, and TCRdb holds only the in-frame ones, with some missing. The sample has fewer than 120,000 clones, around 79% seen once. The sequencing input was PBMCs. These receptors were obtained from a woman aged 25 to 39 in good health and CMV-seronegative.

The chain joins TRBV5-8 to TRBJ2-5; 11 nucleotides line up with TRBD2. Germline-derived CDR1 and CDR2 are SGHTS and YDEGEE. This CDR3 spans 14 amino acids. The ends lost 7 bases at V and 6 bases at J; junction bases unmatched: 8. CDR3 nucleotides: TGTGCCAGCCTGGTGGCTAGCGGGAGGAAGACCCAGTACTTC. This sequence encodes CASLVASGRKTQYF.

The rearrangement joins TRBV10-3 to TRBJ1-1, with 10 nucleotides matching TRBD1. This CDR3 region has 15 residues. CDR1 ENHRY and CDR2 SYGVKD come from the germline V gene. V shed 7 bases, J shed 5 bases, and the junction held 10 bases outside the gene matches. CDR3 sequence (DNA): TGTGCCATCAATCAGGGACAGGGGTCGGGGACTGAAGCTTTCTTT. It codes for CAINQGQGSGTEAFF.

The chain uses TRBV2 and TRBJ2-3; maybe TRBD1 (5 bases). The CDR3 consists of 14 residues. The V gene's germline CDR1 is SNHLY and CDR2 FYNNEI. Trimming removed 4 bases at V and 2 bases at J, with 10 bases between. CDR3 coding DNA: TGTGCCAGCAGTGGGAAGGGGAACACAGATACGCAGTATTTT. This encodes CASSGKGNTDTQYF. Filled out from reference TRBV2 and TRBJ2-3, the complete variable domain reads EPEVTQTPSHQVTQMGQEVILRCVPISNHLYFYWYRQILGQKVEFLVSFYNNEISEKSEIFDDQFSVERPDGSNFTLKIRSTKLEDSAMYFCASSGKGNTDTQYFGPGTRLTVL.

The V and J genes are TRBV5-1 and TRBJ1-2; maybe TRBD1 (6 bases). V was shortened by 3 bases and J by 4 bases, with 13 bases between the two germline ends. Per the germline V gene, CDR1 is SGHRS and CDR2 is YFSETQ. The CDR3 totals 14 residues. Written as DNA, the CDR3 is TGCGCCAGCAGCTCTGGAACAGGGAGCTATGGCTACACCTTC. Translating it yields CASSSGTGSYGYTF.

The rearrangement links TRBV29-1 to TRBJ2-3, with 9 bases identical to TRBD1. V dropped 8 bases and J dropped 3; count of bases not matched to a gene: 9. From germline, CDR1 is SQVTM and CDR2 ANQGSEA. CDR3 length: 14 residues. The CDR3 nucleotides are TGCAGCCTAGTAACAGGGGGCAAAACAGATACGCAGTATTTT. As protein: CSLVTGGKTDTQYF.

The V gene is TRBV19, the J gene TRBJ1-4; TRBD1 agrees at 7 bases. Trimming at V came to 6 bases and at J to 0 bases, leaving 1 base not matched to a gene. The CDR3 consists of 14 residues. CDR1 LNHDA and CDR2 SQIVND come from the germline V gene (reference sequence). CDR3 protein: CASSDRATNEKLFF. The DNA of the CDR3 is TGTGCCAGTAGCGACAGGGCAACTAATGAAAAACTGTTTTTT. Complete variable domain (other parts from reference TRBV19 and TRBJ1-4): DGGITQSPKYLFRKEGQNVTLSCEQNLNHDAMYWYRQDPGQGLRLIYYSQIVNDFQKGDIAEGYSVSREKKESFPLTVTSAQKNPTAFYLCASSDRATNEKLFFGSGTQLSVL.

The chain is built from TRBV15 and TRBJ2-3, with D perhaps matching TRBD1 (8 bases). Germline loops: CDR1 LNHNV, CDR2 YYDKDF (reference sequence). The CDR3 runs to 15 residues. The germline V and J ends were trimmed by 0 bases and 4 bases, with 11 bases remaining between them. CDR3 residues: CATSREQGGPDTQYF. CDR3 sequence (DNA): TGTGCCACCAGCAGAGAACAGGGGGGGCCAGATACGCAGTATTTT. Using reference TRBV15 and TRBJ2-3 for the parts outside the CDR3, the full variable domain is DAMVIQNPRYQVTQFGKPVTLSCSQTLNHNVMYWYQQKSSQAPKLLFHYYDKDFNNEADTPDNFQSRRPNTSFCFLDIRSPGLGDTAMYLCATSREQGGPDTQYFGPGTRLTVL.

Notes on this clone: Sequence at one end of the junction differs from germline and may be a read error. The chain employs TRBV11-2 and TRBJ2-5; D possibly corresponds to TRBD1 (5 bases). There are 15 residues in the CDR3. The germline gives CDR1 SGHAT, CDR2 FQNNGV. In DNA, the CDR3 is TGTGCCAGCAGCGTAGATGATACAGGCGTAGAGACCCAGTACTTC. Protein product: CASSVDDTGVETQYF.

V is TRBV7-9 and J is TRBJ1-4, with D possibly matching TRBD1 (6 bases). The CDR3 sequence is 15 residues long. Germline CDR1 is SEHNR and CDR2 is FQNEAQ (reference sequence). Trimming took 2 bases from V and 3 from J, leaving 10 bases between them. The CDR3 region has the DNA TGTGCCAGCAGCTTAATACAGGGCCCTAATGAAAAACTGTTTTTT. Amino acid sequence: CASSLIQGPNEKLFF.

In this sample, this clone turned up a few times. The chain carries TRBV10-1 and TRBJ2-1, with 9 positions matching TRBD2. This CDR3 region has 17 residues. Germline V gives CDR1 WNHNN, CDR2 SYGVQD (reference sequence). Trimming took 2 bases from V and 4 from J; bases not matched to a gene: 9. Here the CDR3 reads CASSEPSGAKTYNEQFF. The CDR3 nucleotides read TGCGCCAGCAGTGAGCCTAGCGGGGCTAAGACTTACAATGAGCAGTTCTTC.

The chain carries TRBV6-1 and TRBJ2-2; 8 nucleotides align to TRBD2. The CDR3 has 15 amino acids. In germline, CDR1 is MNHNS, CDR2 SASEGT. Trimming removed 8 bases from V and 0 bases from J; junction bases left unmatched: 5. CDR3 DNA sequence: TGTGCCAGCCGCTCGGGGGGGCCGAACACCGGGGAGCTGTTTTTT. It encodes CASRSGGPNTGELFF.

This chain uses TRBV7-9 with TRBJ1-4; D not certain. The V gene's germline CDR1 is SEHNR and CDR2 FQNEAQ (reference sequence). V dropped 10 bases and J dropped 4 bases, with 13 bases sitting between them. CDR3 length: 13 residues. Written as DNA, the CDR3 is TGTGCCACCAAAACAACCGTTAATGAAAAACTGTTTTTT. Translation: CATKTTVNEKLFF.

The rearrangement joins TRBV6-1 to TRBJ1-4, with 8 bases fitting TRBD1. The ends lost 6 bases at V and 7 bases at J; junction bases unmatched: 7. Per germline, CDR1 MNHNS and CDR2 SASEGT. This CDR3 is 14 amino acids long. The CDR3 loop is CASRRTGQAEKLFF. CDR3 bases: TGTGCCAGCAGAAGGACAGGGCAGGCTGAAAAACTGTTTTTT.

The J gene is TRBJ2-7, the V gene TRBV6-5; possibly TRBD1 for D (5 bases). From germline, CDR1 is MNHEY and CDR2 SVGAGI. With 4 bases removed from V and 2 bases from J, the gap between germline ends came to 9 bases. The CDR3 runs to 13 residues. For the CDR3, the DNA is TGTGCCAGCAGTTTTGCAGGGACCTACGAGCAGTACTTC. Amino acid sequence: CASSFAGTYEQYF.

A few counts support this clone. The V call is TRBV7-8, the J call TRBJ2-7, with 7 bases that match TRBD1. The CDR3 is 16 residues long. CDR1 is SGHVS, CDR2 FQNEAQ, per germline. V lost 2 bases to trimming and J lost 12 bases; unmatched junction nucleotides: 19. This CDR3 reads CASSLSVGQADPKSYF. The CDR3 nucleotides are TGTGCCAGCAGCTTAAGTGTAGGACAGGCCGACCCAAAGTCGTACTTC.

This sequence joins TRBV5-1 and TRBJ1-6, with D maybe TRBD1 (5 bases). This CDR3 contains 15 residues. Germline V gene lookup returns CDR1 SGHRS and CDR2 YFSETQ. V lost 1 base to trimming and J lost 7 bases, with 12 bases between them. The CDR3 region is CASSLRTGHNSPLHF. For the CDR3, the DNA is TGCGCCAGCAGCTTGAGAACAGGCCACAATTCACCCCTCCACTTT.

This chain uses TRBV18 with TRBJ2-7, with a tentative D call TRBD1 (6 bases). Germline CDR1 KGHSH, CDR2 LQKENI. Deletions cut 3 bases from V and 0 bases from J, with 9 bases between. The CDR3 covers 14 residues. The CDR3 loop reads CASSPPDSSYEQYF. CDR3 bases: TGTGCCAGCTCACCTCCGGACAGCTCCTACGAGCAGTACTTC.

The CDR3, as DNA: TGTGCCAGCAGCTTAAGCGGGCGCTCCTACAATGAGCAGTTCTTC. Translation: CASSLSGRSYNEQFF. The chain uses TRBV7-7 and TRBJ2-1; perhaps TRBD2 as D (6 bases). Germline V gene data show CDR1 as SSHAT and CDR2 as FNYEAQ (reference sequence). Trimming pared 2 bases from V and 0 bases from J, leaving 8 bases between. This CDR3 region has 15 residues.

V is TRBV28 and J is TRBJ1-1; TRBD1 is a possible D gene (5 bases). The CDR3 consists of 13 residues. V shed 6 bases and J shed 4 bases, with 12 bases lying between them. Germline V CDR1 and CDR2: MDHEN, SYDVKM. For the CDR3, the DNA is TGTGCCAGCAGCCCCGCGGGGGGCACTGAAGCTTTCTTT. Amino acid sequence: CASSPAGGTEAFF.

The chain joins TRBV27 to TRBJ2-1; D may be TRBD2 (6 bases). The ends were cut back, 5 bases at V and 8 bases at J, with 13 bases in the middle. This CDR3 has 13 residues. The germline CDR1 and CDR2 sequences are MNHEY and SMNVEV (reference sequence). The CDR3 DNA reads TGTGCCAGCAGTCTACTAGCCTCGCATGAGCAGTTCTTC. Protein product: CASSLLASHEQFF.

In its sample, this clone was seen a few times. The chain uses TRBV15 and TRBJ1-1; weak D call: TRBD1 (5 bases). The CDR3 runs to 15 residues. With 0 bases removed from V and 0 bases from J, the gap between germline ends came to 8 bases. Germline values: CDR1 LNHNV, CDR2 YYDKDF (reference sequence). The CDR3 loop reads CATSREDRMNTEAFF. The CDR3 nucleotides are TGTGCCACCAGCAGAGAAGACAGAATGAACACTGAAGCTTTCTTT.

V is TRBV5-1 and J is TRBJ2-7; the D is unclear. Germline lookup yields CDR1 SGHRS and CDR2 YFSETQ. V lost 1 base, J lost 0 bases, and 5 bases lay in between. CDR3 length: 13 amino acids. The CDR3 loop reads CASSLSLSYEQYF. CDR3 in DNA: TGCGCCAGCAGCTTGTCTCTCTCCTACGAGCAGTACTTC.

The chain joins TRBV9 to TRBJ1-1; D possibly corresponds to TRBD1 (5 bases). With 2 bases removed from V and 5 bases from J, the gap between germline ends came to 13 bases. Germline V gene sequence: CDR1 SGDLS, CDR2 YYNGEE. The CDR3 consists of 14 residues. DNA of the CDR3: TGTGCCAGCAGCGTTGGCCAGGGAGGGACTGAAGCTTTCTTT. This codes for CASSVGQGGTEAFF.

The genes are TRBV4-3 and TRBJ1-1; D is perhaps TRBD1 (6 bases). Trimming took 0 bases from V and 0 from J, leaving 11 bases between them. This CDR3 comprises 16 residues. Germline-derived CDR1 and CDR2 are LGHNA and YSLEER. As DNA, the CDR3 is TGCGCCAGCAGCCAAGATTTAAGGGGGTTGAACACTGAAGCTTTCTTT. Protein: CASSQDLRGLNTEAFF.

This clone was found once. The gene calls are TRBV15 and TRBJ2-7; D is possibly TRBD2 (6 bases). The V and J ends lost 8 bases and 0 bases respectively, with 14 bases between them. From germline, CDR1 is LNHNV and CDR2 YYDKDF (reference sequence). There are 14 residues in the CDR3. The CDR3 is CATQTAGSSYEQYF. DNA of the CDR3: TGTGCCACCCAGACCGCGGGATCCTCCTACGAGCAGTACTTC.

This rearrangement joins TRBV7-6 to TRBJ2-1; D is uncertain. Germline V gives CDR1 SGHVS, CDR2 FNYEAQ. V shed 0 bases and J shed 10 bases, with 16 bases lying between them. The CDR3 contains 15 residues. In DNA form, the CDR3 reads TGTGCCAGCAGCTTAGCTAGAGGTGTAGGCGGAGAGCAGTTCTTC. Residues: CASSLARGVGGEQFF.